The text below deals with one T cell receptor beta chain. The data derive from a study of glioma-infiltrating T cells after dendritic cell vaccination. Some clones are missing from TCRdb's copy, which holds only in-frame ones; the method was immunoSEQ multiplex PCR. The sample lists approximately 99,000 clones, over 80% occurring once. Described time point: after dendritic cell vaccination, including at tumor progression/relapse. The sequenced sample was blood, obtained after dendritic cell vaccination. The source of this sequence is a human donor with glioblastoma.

CDR3 residues: CATSRGRGSYEQYF. Here the CDR3 DNA reads TGTGCCACCAGCAGAGGCAGGGGTTCCTACGAGCAGTACTTC. The chain couples TRBV15 to TRBJ2-7; a possible D gene is TRBD1 (6 bases). The CDR3 covers 14 residues. Germline CDR1 and CDR2: LNHNV and YYDKDF (reference sequence). Trimming stripped 1 base from V and 1 base from J, with 8 bases between.